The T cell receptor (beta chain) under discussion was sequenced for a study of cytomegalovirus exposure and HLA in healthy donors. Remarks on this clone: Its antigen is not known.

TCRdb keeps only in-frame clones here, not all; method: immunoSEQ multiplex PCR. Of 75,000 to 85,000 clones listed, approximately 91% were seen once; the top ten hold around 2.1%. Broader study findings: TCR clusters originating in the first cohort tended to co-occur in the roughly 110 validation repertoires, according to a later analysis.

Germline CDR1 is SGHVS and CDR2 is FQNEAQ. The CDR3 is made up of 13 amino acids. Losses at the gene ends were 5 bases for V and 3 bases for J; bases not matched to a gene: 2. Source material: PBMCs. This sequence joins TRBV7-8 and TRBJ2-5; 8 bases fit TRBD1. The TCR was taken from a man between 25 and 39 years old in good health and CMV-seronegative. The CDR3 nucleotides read TGTGCCAGCAGCGCGGGACAGGAAGAGACCCAGTACTTC. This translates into CASSAGQEETQYF. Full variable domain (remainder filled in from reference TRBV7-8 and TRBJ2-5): GAGVSQSPRYKVAKRGQDVALRCDPISGHVSLFWYQQALGQGPEFLTYFQNEAQLDKSGLPSDRFFAERPEGSVSTLKIQRTQQEDSAVYLCASSAGQEETQYFGPGTRLLVL.